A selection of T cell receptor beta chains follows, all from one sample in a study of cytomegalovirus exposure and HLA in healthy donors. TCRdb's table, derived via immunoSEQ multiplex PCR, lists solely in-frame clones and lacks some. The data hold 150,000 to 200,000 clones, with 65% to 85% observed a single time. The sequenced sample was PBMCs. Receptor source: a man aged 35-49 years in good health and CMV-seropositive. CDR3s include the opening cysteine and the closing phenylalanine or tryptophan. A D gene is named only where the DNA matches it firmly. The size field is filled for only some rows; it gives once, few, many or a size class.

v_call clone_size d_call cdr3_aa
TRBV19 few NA CASSGFQETQYF
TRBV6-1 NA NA CASSGGQGYGATNEKLFF
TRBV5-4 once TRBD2 CASSRGGAENIQYF
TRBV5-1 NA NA CASSPQSPRVAGELFF
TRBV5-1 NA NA CASSFPGVSSYEQYF
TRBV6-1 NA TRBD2 CASSEAGVDEQYF
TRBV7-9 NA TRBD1 CASSLEGGQYEQYF
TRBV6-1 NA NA CATPTTQGDYGYTF
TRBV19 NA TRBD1 CASSLRRDRGDGTQYF
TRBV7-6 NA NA CASSEQGLGELFF
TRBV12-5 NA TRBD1 CASGLSGGYEQYF
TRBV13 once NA CASSPSWSVGGETQYF
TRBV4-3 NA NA CASSQDRLDYEQYF
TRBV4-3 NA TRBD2 CASSPGLAGEYEQYF
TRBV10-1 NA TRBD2 CASSQVGAGVTGELFF
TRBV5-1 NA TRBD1 CASSRDRGNEQFF
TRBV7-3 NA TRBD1 CASSFTGGYEQYF
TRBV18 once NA CASSPSGGNSEAFF
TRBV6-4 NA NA CASSDSRGSPLHF
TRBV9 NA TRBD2 CASSSEFQASGYTGELFF
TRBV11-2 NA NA CASSLILGAGDTQYF
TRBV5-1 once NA CASSTWRAGAYEKLFF
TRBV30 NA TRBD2 CAWSVLAGAAELFF
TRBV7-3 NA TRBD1 CASSLRGDRGSEQYF
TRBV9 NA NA CASSASGGKNYGYTF
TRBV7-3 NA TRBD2 CASSYGGGRYPETQYF
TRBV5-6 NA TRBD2 CASSLQTGGSNEQFF
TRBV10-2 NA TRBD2 CASELAGTDTQYF
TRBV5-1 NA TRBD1 CASRGTGGGYEQYF
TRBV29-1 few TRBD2 CSGGGNEQFF
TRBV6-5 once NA CASSYIGVEAFF
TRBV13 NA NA CASSRARGSEAEETQYF
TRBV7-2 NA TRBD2 CASSTQAGEIPGSNEQFF
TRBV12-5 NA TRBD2 CASGLVAGVPGELFF
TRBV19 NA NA CASSFGGGAYGYTF
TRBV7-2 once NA CASSENRDFNTEAFF
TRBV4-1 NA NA CASSQDLDSYSNQPQHF
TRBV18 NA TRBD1 CASSTMMTGDDDGYTF
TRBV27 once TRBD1 CASTPRQGWDGYTF
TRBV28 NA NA CASRGQAEAFF
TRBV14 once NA CASSFTGTFFRETQYF
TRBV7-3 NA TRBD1 CASSLQTGAYEQYF
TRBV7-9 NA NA CASSLATEMNTEAFF
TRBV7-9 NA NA CSSSLTNEKLFF
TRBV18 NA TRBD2 CASSIASGRTGYNEQFF
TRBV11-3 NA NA CASSRGRLSGGEQYF
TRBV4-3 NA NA CASSQDGAASSGNTIYF
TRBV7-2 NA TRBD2 CASSLASGRAGEQYF
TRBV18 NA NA CASSPDRQYGYTF
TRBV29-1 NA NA CSADYFPNEQFF
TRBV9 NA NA CASSVAEAETQYF
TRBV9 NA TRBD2 CASSVGRTSGTTDTQYF
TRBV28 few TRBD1 CASVRQGVNAGELFF
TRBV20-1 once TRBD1 CSASTGEQYF
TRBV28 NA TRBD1 CASSPETGVNSDTQYF
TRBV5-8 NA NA CASSLGGTGNQPQHF
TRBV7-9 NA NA CASSPPGEEAFF